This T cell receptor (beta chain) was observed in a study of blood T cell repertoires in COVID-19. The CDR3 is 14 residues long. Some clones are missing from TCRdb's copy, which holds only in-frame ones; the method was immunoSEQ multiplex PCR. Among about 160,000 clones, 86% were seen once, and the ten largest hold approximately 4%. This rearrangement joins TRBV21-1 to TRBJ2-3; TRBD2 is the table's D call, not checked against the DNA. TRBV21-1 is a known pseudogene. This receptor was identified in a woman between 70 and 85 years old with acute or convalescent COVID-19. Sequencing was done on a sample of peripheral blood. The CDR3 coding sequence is TGTGCCAGCAGCAATGGGACTAGTTCAAATACGCAGTATTTT. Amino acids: CASSNGTSSNTQYF.